One and the same sample provided the 17 T cell receptor beta chains below, sequenced in a study of blood T cell repertoires in COVID-19. Profiling relied on immunoSEQ multiplex PCR, and the TCRdb table lists in-frame clones only, not all of them. The data show some 68,000 clones, roughly nine tenths seen once. Input material: peripheral blood. These TCRs come from a man aged 35 to 55 with COVID-19, enrolled during active disease.

This clone was observed a handful of times. This chain uses TRBV7-9 with TRBJ1-2; no clear D. The CDR3 extends over 13 amino acids. With 1 base removed from V and 6 bases from J, the gap between germline ends came to 9 bases. Germline lookup yields CDR1 SEHNR and CDR2 FQNEAQ (reference sequence). CDR3 DNA sequence: TGTGCCAGCAGCTTAGGAGTGGAGGATGGCTACACCTTC. The encoded protein is CASSLGVEDGYTF.

J is TRBJ2-1 and V is TRBV5-1, with 8 positions matching TRBD1. Germline V gene sequence: CDR1 SGHRS, CDR2 YFSETQ. The CDR3 length is 15 residues. After removal of 4 bases from V and 4 bases from J, the junction contained 7 bases not matched to a gene. The CDR3 bases are TGCGCCAGCAGCCCTCAGGGGGCGGGGTACAATGAGCAGTTCTTC. Translation: CASSPQGAGYNEQFF.

This chain connects TRBV5-1 to TRBJ2-5; the D gene is possibly TRBD2 (5 bases). Trimming took 0 bases from V and 1 from J, leaving 19 bases between them. The CDR3 spans 18 residues. Germline V gene data show CDR1 as SGHRS and CDR2 as YFSETQ. CDR3 DNA sequence: TGCGCCAGCAGCTTGGACGTGGCAAGGGCTAGCTTCCAAGAGACCCAGTACTTC. Translated, it gives CASSLDVARASFQETQYF. The entire variable domain, with the rest obtained from reference TRBV5-1 and TRBJ2-5, is as follows: KAGVTQTPRYLIKTRGQQVTLSCSPISGHRSVSWYQQTPGQGLQFLFEYFSETQRNKGNFPGRFSGRQFSNSRSEMNVSTLELGDSALYLCASSLDVARASFQETQYFGPGTRLLVL.

The CDR3 here is CSVEEGQNQPQHF. The CDR3 DNA is TGCAGCGTTGAAGAGGGACAAAATCAGCCCCAGCATTTT. The chain couples TRBV29-1 to TRBJ1-5; D is perhaps TRBD1 (6 bases). Per germline, CDR1 SQVTM and CDR2 ANQGSEA. This CDR3 spans 13 amino acids. V gave up 0 bases and J gave up 4 bases, with 7 bases separating them.

The V gene is TRBV4-1, the J gene TRBJ1-5; D may be TRBD1 (6 bases). V lost 2 bases and J 2 bases, leaving 16 bases between the germline ends. In germline, CDR1 is MGHRA, CDR2 YSYEKL. The CDR3 runs to 17 residues. This chain's CDR3 is CASSQLPLQGGNQPQHF. CDR3 nucleotide sequence: TGCGCCAGCAGCCAACTCCCCCTACAGGGCGGCAATCAGCCCCAGCATTTT.

This chain connects TRBV5-1 to TRBJ2-3; 10 bases align to TRBD2. This CDR3 has 17 amino acids. With V trimmed by 9 bases and J by 0 bases, 13 bases remained unmatched. The germline CDR1 and CDR2 sequences are SGHRS and YFSETQ. The CDR3 DNA follows: TGCGCCACAAGAAGAGCTTCTAGCGGGGGAAGCACAGATACGCAGTATTTT. This translates into CATRRASSGGSTDTQYF.

This chain connects TRBV14 to TRBJ2-3; 9 nucleotides match TRBD2. V was clipped by 4 bases and J by 4 bases; unmatched bases: 12. CDR1 and CDR2 (germline): SGHDN, FVKESK. The CDR3 contains 17 residues. CDR3 sequence (DNA): TGTGCCAGCAGCCGGGGCCCGGCGGGGGGGCGCGCAGATACGCAGTATTTT. Translating gives CASSRGPAGGRADTQYF.

The rearrangement uses TRBV28 and TRBJ1-3; a weak D match, TRBD1 (5 bases). This CDR3 region has 15 residues. CDR1 is MDHEN and CDR2 is SYDVKM in the germline V gene. V dropped 8 bases and J dropped 2 bases, with 16 bases sitting between them. The CDR3 DNA follows: TGTGCCAGCTCCTCCTCGGCACAGGCTGGAAACACCATATATTTT. It specifies CASSSSAQAGNTIYF.

This chain links TRBV5-1 with TRBJ1-2; 9 positions match TRBD1. Trimming took 0 bases from V and 6 from J; bases not matched to a gene: 3. There are 14 residues in the CDR3. In germline, CDR1 is SGHRS, CDR2 YFSETQ. As DNA, the CDR3 is TGCGCCAGCAGCTTGGAGGGACAGGGTGATGGCTACACCTTC. This codes for CASSLEGQGDGYTF.

The gene calls are TRBV6-5 and TRBJ2-3, with D perhaps TRBD1 (5 bases). Trimming shortened V by 0 bases and J by 7 bases, and 14 bases separated the two germline ends. Germline lookup yields CDR1 MNHEY and CDR2 SVGAGI. The CDR3 extends over 15 amino acids. CDR3 sequence (DNA): TGTGCCAGCAGTTACTCAGCCCAGGGTCTAAATACGCAGTATTTT. Encoded protein: CASSYSAQGLNTQYF.

The chain joins TRBV6-1 to TRBJ2-7, with a weak D call TRBD1 (7 bases). V lost 2 bases and J lost 2, with 13 bases in between. The CDR3 runs to 15 residues. Germline V CDR1 and CDR2: MNHNS, SASEGT. CDR3 region: CASSERRDSTYEQYF. In DNA form, the CDR3 reads TGTGCCAGCAGTGAAAGGCGGGACAGTACCTACGAGCAGTACTTC.

V gene TRBV29-1 combines with J gene TRBJ2-2, with 14 bases aligning to TRBD2. With 3 bases clipped from V and 6 bases from J, the junction kept 3 bases outside the gene matches. Germline CDR1 reads SQVTM; CDR2 reads ANQGSEA. The CDR3 is 15 residues long. Here the CDR3 reads CSVDGTSGGAGELFF. The CDR3 nucleotides are TGCAGCGTTGACGGGACTAGCGGGGGCGCCGGGGAGCTGTTTTTT.

This clone has just one count. The chain combines TRBV3-1 (or the pseudogene TRBV3-2) with TRBJ1-6; a possible D gene is TRBD1 (6 bases). Germline values: CDR1 LGHDT, CDR2 YNNKEL (reference sequence). The V end lost 5 bases, the J end lost 10 bases, and 12 bases lay between the germline ends. The CDR3 runs to 13 residues. This CDR3 is CASSADQGSPLHF. Here the CDR3 DNA reads TGTGCCAGCAGCGCAGATCAGGGGTCACCCCTCCACTTT.

The rearrangement links TRBV6-5 to TRBJ2-7, with TRBD1 matching over 7 bases. The CDR3 totals 15 residues. V lost 7 bases to trimming and J lost 7 bases; unmatched junction nucleotides: 16. The germline CDR1 and CDR2 sequences are MNHEY and SVGAGI. Here the CDR3 DNA reads TGTGCCAGCAAGCAAGCGACAGGGCAGAAGGGTGAGCAGTACTTC. This encodes CASKQATGQKGEQYF.

The rearrangement joins TRBV19 to TRBJ2-2; 10 positions agree with TRBD1. The germline V gene has CDR1 LNHDA and CDR2 SQIVND (reference sequence). Trimming at V came to 4 bases and at J to 3 bases, leaving 2 bases not matched to a gene. The CDR3 totals 15 residues. The CDR3 bases are TGTGCCAGTAGTAGGGACAGGGGCGACACCGGGGAGCTGTTTTTT. It yields the protein CASSRDRGDTGELFF.

V usage is TRBV18 and J usage is TRBJ2-7, with 10 nucleotides matching TRBD1. CDR1 is KGHSH, CDR2 LQKENI, per germline. The CDR3 loop spans 13 amino acids. Germline trimming cut 2 bases from V and 5 bases from J; bases unmatched to any gene: 0. The DNA of the CDR3 is TGTGCCAGCTCACCAGGGACAGGGGACGAGCAGTACTTC. This codes for CASSPGTGDEQYF.

V gene TRBV18 combines with J gene TRBJ2-7; 9 nucleotides agree with TRBD1. CDR1 is KGHSH and CDR2 is LQKENI in the germline V gene. The V segment lost 0 bases and the J segment 3 bases; nucleotides outside the gene matches: 3. This CDR3 comprises 15 residues. CDR3 in amino acids: CASSPPGQGFYEQYF. The CDR3 DNA sequence: TGTGCCAGCTCACCACCGGGACAGGGTTTCTACGAGCAGTACTTC.